Listed below are T cell receptor beta chains from one sample, sequenced in a study of T-cell reconstitution after alpha-beta-depleted transplantation in children. TCRdb reanalysed the PCR reads using MiXCR and keeps one entry per CDR3 protein. In the table there are 130,000 to 150,000 distinct CDR3 sequences, around 8.5% of which are singletons. The sample here was PBMCs, mostly from graft donor cells, taken 180 days after TCRalphabeta/CD19-depleted stem cell transplant. The source is a female patient aged 2-9 years who had a stem cell transplant for congenital amegakaryocytic thrombocytopenia, so the T cells may come from the graft donor. Both conserved end residues are part of each CDR3. Fields, in order: D gene, J gene, V gene, clone size, CDR3 protein, CDR3 DNA. D genes are given only for firm matches. Clone sizes are given selectively: once, few, many, or a class where the clone is expanded.

TRBD2 | TRBJ2-3 | TRBV4-1 | many | CASSPRRAGGTDTQYF | TGCGCCAGCAGCCCAAGACGGGCCGGGGGGACAGATACGCAGTATTTT
TRBD2 | TRBJ2-1 | TRBV25-1 | many | CASSDRVAGGYNEQFF | TGTGCCAGCAGTGATAGGGTAGCGGGGGGATACAATGAGCAGTTCTTC
TRBD1 | TRBJ2-1 | TRBV4-1 | NA | CASSRLPGQGNEQFF | TGCGCCAGCAGCCGCTTACCGGGACAGGGGAATGAGCAGTTCTTC
NA | TRBJ2-7 | TRBV5-1 | many | CASSPGTYEQYF | TGCGCCAGCAGCCCCGGGACCTACGAGCAGTACTTC
NA | TRBJ1-4 | TRBV20-1 | NA | CSVQGRREKLFF | TGCAGTGTTCAGGGGCGTCGGGAAAAACTGTTTTTT
NA | TRBJ1-5 | TRBV6-1 | few | CASSEAVGTYHQPQHF | TGTGCCAGCAGTGAAGCAGTAGGGACCTACCATCAGCCCCAGCATTTT
NA | TRBJ2-4 | TRBV5-1 | few | CASSTTGIDIQYF | TGCGCCAGCAGCACGACAGGTATAGACATTCAGTACTTC
NA | TRBJ2-1 | TRBV20-1 | NA | CSADFYNEQFF | TGCAGTGCGGACTTTTACAATGAGCAGTTCTTC
NA | TRBJ1-4 | TRBV20-1 | few | CSATSRWRGEKLFF | TGCAGTGCTACTTCCAGGTGGCGCGGTGAAAAACTGTTTTTT
NA | TRBJ2-1 | TRBV5-6 | many | CASSLAGLDNEQFF | TGTGCCAGCAGCTTGGCCGGCCTAGACAATGAGCAGTTCTTC
NA | TRBJ2-2 | TRBV6-1 | few | CASSAEGVGELFF | TGTGCCAGCAGTGCGGAGGGGGTCGGGGAGCTGTTTTTT
TRBD2 | TRBJ2-1 | TRBV20-1 | NA | CSAISTSGRYSSYNEQFF | TGCAGTGCCATCTCGACTAGCGGGAGGTATAGCTCCTACAATGAGCAGTTCTTC
NA | TRBJ1-2 | TRBV20-1 | NA | CSATRGGSPKNAYGYTF | TGCAGTGCTACGAGGGGGGGCAGCCCGAAGAACGCCTATGGCTACACCTTC
TRBD2 | TRBJ2-1 | TRBV29-1 | many | CSVQAGGGSRVF | TGCAGCGTCCAAGCGGGGGGCGGGAGCAGGGTCTTC
TRBD2 | TRBJ2-5 | TRBV11-1 | NA | CASSSKVGVAGVEETQYF | TGTGCCAGCAGCTCTAAGGTTGGGGTAGCGGGAGTGGAAGAGACCCAGTACTTC
NA | TRBJ2-5 | TRBV18 | few | CASSPGRQETQYF | TGTGCCAGCTCACCTGGGCGGCAAGAGACCCAGTACTTC
NA | TRBJ2-1 | TRBV7-6 | few | CASSLAGGFHEQFF | TGTGCCAGCAGCTTAGCCGGGGGTTTTCATGAGCAGTTCTTC
NA | TRBJ2-5 | TRBV7-6 | many | CASSPQGQTQYF | TGTGCCAGCAGCCCCCAGGGACAGACCCAGTACTTC
NA | TRBJ1-4 | TRBV7-6 | few | CASSWGPEDDEKLFF | TGTGCCAGCAGCTGGGGGCCCGAGGATGATGAAAAACTGTTTTTT
TRBD2 | TRBJ2-5 | TRBV12-3/TRBV12-4 | NA | CASRYGLAGSWETQYF | TGTGCCAGCAGATATGGACTAGCGGGGAGTTGGGAGACCCAGTACTTC
TRBD1 | TRBJ1-1 | TRBV5-1 | many | CASSFKADWTGMNTEAFF | TGCGCCAGCAGCTTTAAGGCAGACTGGACAGGCATGAACACTGAAGCTTTCTTT
NA | TRBJ2-7 | TRBV14 | NA | CASSRPGYPYEQYF | TGTGCCAGCAGCCGGCCGGGCTATCCCTACGAGCAGTACTTC
NA | TRBJ2-3 | TRBV2 | many | CASSEVVGKLTDTQYF | TGTGCCAGCAGTGAAGTCGTAGGGAAACTCACAGATACGCAGTATTTT
TRBD2 | TRBJ2-7 | TRBV12-3/TRBV12-4 | many | CASRLAGVSYEQYF | TGTGCCAGCAGACTAGCGGGAGTCTCCTACGAGCAGTACTTC
NA | TRBJ2-2 | TRBV10-3 | few | CAISRENTGELFF | TGTGCCATCAGTCGGGAGAACACCGGGGAGCTGTTTTTT
NA | TRBJ2-3 | TRBV5-1 | NA | CASSLAAEDTQYF | TGCGCCAGCAGCTTGGCGGCGGAAGATACGCAGTATTTT
NA | TRBJ2-3 | TRBV28 | many | CASSLALGAVGTDTQYF | TGTGCCAGCTCACTCGCCCTCGGGGCCGTGGGCACAGATACGCAGTATTTT
NA | TRBJ1-6 | TRBV12-3/TRBV12-4 | many | CASSFVPPNSPLHF | TGTGCCAGCAGTTTTGTTCCGCCTAATTCACCCCTCCACTTT
TRBD2 | TRBJ2-1 | TRBV5-1 | many | CASSLDLAGGRDEQFF | TGCGCCAGCAGCTTGGACTTAGCGGGAGGAAGAGATGAGCAGTTCTTC
NA | TRBJ2-3 | TRBV27 | many | CASSPRLVGGTDTQYF | TGTGCCAGCAGCCCTAGACTAGTGGGGGGCACAGATACGCAGTATTTT
TRBD2 | TRBJ2-7 | TRBV7-9 | NA | CASSLDRGGAYEQYF | TGTGCCAGCAGCTTAGATCGCGGGGGTGCCTACGAGCAGTACTTC
NA | TRBJ2-2 | TRBV20-1 | many | CSADLATNTGELFF | TGCAGTGCCGACCTAGCGACGAACACCGGGGAGCTGTTTTTT
TRBD2 | TRBJ2-7 | TRBV28 | many | CASSLLRTSGGSYEQYF | TGTGCCAGCAGTTTGCTGCGGACTAGCGGGGGGTCCTACGAGCAGTACTTC
NA | TRBJ1-1 | TRBV6-1 | few | CASSENGEAFF | TGTGCCAGCAGTGAAAACGGTGAAGCTTTCTTT
TRBD2 | TRBJ2-1 | TRBV11-2 | few | CASSRRWGGTSGTPNEQFF | TGTGCCAGCAGCCGCCGGTGGGGAGGGACTAGCGGGACCCCTAATGAGCAGTTCTTC
NA | TRBJ2-5 | TRBV12-3/TRBV12-4 | many | CASSLVGRAQETQYF | TGTGCCAGCAGTTTAGTTGGCAGGGCCCAAGAGACCCAGTACTTC
NA | TRBJ2-2 | TRBV20-1 | few | CSARDNFRDSTGERFF | TGCAGTGCTAGAGATAACTTCCGGGACTCCACCGGGGAGCGGTTTTTT
TRBD1 | TRBJ2-5 | TRBV20-1 | many | CSAFRQGAYHETQYF | TGCAGTGCTTTTCGACAGGGGGCGTATCACGAGACCCAGTACTTC